These T cell receptor beta chains were read from a single sample in a study of monozygotic twins with inflammatory bowel disease. TCRdb re-called the 5' RACE reads and catalogs CDR3 proteins one per entry, DNA excluded. The listing records some 160,000 distinct CDR3 sequences. What was sequenced was blood. These receptor sequences come from a human donor with ulcerative colitis or Crohn's disease, or a healthy co-twin of an affected twin (not recorded which). Each CDR3 is given with its conserved first and last residue.

TRBV6-5	TRBJ1-5	13	CASSPDGRMAQHF
TRBV14	TRBJ2-1	15	CASSQWGVSYNEQFF
TRBV20-1	TRBJ2-7	15	CSTTGRLAGYYEQYF
TRBV5-1	TRBJ1-4	14	CASRVDRGNEKLFF
TRBV11-2	TRBJ1-2	16	CASSSHPGQGLGGYTF
TRBV15	TRBJ2-1	12	CATSPRTGVGIF
TRBV3-1	TRBJ1-5	12	CASSQEDQPQHF
TRBV5-1	TRBJ2-7	13	CASSESGGLEQYF
TRBV12-3/TRBV12-4	TRBJ1-5	15	CASSGSRGAGQPQHF
TRBV15	TRBJ2-5	14	CATSKGRTEETQYF
TRBV5-1	TRBJ2-1	14	CASELGQGFAEQFF
TRBV12-3/TRBV12-4	TRBJ2-2	14	CASSLGVRARELFF
TRBV5-1	TRBJ1-5	13	CASSWDRDQPQHF
TRBV7-6	TRBJ2-2	14	CASSLRAVTGELFF
TRBV20-1	TRBJ2-7	13	CSASATYDYEQYF
TRBV5-1	TRBJ2-3	17	CASSLAGVAGAADTQYF
TRBV5-6	TRBJ2-1	18	CASSSGYNYREGYNEQFF
TRBV19	TRBJ1-1	16	CASSPGQRAMNTEAFF
TRBV9	TRBJ2-7	15	CASSARPGHPYEQYF
TRBV10-2	TRBJ2-1	13	CASSEGIANEQFF
TRBV20-1	TRBJ2-2	12	CISQGGGGELFF
TRBV15	TRBJ1-2	14	CATRITGTDYGYTF
TRBV10-3	TRBJ2-1	12	CAISESLREQFF